This T cell receptor (beta chain) was captured in a study of blood T cell repertoires in COVID-19. Whole-study context: The United States, Italy and Spain were the sources of the acute and convalescent COVID-19 samples. The analysed material was cDNA or gDNA that came from T cells, B-cell-depleted T cells, or PBMCs.

Original handling: From reference gene primer amplification, estimates of nucleated cell counts were derived. Measured with immunoSEQ multiplex PCR; TCRdb has only the in-frame clones, and not every one. Clone size and the V and J calls come from that table; the DNA yielded D and trimming. Of tens of thousands of clones in the sample, about 83% were seen once. This CDR3 spans 11 amino acids. The V gene lost 9 bases and the J gene lost 7 bases, with 11 bases spanning the gap. Germline CDR1 is KGHDR and CDR2 is SFDVKD. J is TRBJ1-2 and V is TRBV24-1; a possible D gene is TRBD1 (5 bases). The sequenced sample consisted of peripheral blood. The receptor's source is a man in his 70s with active COVID-19. The CDR3 sequence: CATGVRGGYTF. DNA of the CDR3: TGTGCCACCGGGGTTAGGGGTGGCTACACCTTC.